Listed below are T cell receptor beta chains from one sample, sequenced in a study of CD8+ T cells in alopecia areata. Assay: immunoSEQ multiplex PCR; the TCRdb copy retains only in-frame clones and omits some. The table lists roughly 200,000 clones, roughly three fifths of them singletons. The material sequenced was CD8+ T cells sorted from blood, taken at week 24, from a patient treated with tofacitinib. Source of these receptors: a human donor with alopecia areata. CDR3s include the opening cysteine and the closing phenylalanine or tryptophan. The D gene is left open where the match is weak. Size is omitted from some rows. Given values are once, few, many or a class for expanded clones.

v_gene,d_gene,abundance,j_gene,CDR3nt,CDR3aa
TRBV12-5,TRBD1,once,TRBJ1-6,TGTGCTAGTTCAGACAGGGGCGGTTCACCCCTCCACTTT,CASSDRGGSPLHF
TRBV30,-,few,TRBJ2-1,TGTGCCTGGAGTCCTGACGGGGCGGCTTACAATGAGCAGTTCTTC,CAWSPDGAAYNEQFF
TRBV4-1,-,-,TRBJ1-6,TGCGCCAGCAGCCAAGAAACGGACAGTTATTCACCCCTCCACTTT,CASSQETDSYSPLHF
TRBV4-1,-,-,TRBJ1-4,TGCGCCAGCAGCCAAGAGGAGGGGGGGGGCACTAATGAAAAACTGTTTTTT,CASSQEEGGGTNEKLFF
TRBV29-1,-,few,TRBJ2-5,TGCAGCGTTGGGGGGGCGGGGGAGACCCAGTACTTC,CSVGGAGETQYF
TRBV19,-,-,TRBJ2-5,TGTGCCAGTAGTGTTCAGCTGCAAGAGACCCAGTACTTC,CASSVQLQETQYF
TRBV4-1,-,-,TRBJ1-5,TGCGCCAGCAGCCAAGTGACAGAAAATCAGCCCCAGCATTTT,CASSQVTENQPQHF
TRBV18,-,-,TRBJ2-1,TGTGCCAGCTCACCAGAAGGGTCGGGTTATCGTGAGCAGTTCTTC,CASSPEGSGYREQFF
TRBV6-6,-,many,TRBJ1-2,TGTGCCAGCAGTTACGTAGGGGATGGCTACACCTTC,CASSYVGDGYTF
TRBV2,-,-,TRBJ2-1,TGTGCCAGCAGTTCGGCACGATACCACAATGAGCAGTTCTTC,CASSSARYHNEQFF
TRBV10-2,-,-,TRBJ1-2,TGCGCCAGCAGTGAGGGCAGGGCACATGGCTACACCTTC,CASSEGRAHGYTF
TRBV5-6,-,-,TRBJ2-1,TGTGCCAGCAGCTTAGGGGGTTACAATGAGCAGTTCTTC,CASSLGGYNEQFF
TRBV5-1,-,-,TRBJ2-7,TGCGCCAGCAGCTTGGATCTGGGGGCGGCCTACGAGCAGTACTTC,CASSLDLGAAYEQYF
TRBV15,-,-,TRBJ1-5,TGTGCCACCAGCAGAGATAGGGGGGCAGGGCAGCCCCAGCATTTT,CATSRDRGAGQPQHF
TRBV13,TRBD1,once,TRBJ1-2,TGTGCCAGCAGCACAAGACAGGGGCGGTTTGGCTACACCTTC,CASSTRQGRFGYTF
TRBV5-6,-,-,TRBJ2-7,TGTGCCAGCAGTTTTCGGGACACTTTTTCCTACGAGCAGTACTTC,CASSFRDTFSYEQYF
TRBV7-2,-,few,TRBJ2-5,TGTGCCAGCAGCCTGTCGGGACGGTATCGGGAGACCCAGTACTTC,CASSLSGRYRETQYF
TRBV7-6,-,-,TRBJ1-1,TGTGCCAGCAGCCCAAGGTTTAGGAGGGCAGAAAACACTGAAGCTTTCTTT,CASSPRFRRAENTEAFF
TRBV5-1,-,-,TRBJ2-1,TGCGCCAGCGCTCAGGGGTACAATGAGCAGTTCTTC,CASAQGYNEQFF
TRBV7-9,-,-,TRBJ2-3,TGTGCCAGCAGCTTAGGTTTAAATACGCAGTATTTT,CASSLGLNTQYF
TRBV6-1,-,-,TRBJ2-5,TGTGCCAGCGATGACAGATACCAAGAGACCCAGTACTTC,CASDDRYQETQYF
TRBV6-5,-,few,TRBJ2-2,TGTGCCAGCAGTTACGACAGGAAAACCGGGGAGCTGTTTTTT,CASSYDRKTGELFF
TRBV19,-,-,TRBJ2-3,TGTGCCAGTAGTCAAGGGGGGGCAGATACGCAGTATTTT,CASSQGGADTQYF
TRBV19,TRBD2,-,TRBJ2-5,TGTGCCAGTAGTATCGGGGGGGGCCAAGAGACCCAGTACTTC,CASSIGGGQETQYF
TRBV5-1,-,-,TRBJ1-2,TGCGCCAGCAGCTTGGTCCGGAACTATGGCTACACCTTC,CASSLVRNYGYTF
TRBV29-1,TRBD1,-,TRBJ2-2,TGCAGCGTTAGGACAGGGAAGAACACCGGGGAGCTGTTTTTT,CSVRTGKNTGELFF
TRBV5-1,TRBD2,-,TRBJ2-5,TGCGCCAGCAGCCCGACTAGCGGGGGACCGGGAGAGACCCAGTACTTC,CASSPTSGGPGETQYF
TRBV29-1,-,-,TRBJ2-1,TGCAGCGTTGAAGATCAATTCCATGGCAATGAGCAGTTCTTC,CSVEDQFHGNEQFF
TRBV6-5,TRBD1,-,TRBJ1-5,TGTGCCAGCAGTTACGGCCGGGACAGGAGTAATCAGCCCCAGCATTTT,CASSYGRDRSNQPQHF
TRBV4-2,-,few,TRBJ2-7,TGTGCCAGCAGCCTCGCCCGGGACTACGAGCAGTACTTC,CASSLARDYEQYF
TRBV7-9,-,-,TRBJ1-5,TGTGCCAGCAGCCTCTCGGGGCGGCCCCAGCATTTT,CASSLSGRPQHF
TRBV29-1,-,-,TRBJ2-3,TGCAGCGTTGATTCCCAGTTGCGGGCAGATACGCAGTATTTT,CSVDSQLRADTQYF
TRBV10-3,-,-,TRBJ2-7,TGTGCCATCAGTGGGTCCTCCTACGAGCAGTACTTC,CAISGSSYEQYF
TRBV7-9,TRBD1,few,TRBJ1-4,TGTGCCAGCAGCTCCAGACAGGGGGAGAGGGAAAAACTGTTTTTT,CASSSRQGEREKLFF
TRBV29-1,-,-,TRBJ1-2,TGCAGCGTTGCGTATACAGCTTCTTACTATGGCTACACCTTC,CSVAYTASYYGYTF
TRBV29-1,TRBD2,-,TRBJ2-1,TGCAGCGTTGAGGGACTAATCAACAATGAGCAGTTCTTC,CSVEGLINNEQFF
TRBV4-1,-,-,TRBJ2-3,TGCGCCAGCAGCCAAAGGACTGGAGCAACAGATACGCAGTATTTT,CASSQRTGATDTQYF
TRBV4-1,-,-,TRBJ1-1,TGCGCCAGCAGCCCTACCCGGGGGTTCTCCGAAGCTTTCTTT,CASSPTRGFSEAFF
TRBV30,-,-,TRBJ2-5,TGTGCCTGGAGTGTATACAGGTCGGAGACCCAGTACTTC,CAWSVYRSETQYF
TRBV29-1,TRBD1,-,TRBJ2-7,TGCAGCGTAGCGACAGGGGGCTCCTACGAGCAGTACTTC,CSVATGGSYEQYF
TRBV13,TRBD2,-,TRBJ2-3,TGTGCCAGCAGCTTAGTTGGACTAGCGAGGACAGATACGCAGTATTTT,CASSLVGLARTDTQYF
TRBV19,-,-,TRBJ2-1,TGTGCCAGTAGTTGGGGCCAGTACAATGAGCAGTTCTTC,CASSWGQYNEQFF
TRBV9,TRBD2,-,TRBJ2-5,TGTGCCAGCAGCCTGAGCGGGGGGGCTAGGGAGACCCAGTACTTC,CASSLSGGARETQYF
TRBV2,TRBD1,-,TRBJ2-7,TGTGCCAGCACAGACAGGGGCTCCTACGAGCAGTACTTC,CASTDRGSYEQYF